This T cell receptor (beta chain) was sequenced for a study of Ad26.COV2.S vaccination and SARS-CoV-2 variants. Produced via immunoSEQ multiplex PCR; TCRdb's table is partial and in-frame only. The data contain approximately 140,000 clones, 86% of them singletons. The CDR3 has 14 amino acids. V shed 5 bases and J shed 10 bases, with 15 bases lying between them. CDR1 is MNHNY and CDR2 is SVGAGI in the germline V gene (reference sequence). The clonotype was recovered from a human donor who had recovered from COVID-19. This chain joins TRBV6-6 and TRBJ1-6, with D possibly matching TRBD1 (6 bases). The input for sequencing was peripheral blood, taken after recovery from COVID-19. The CDR3, as DNA: TGTGCCAGCAGTCCTACAGGGATTTCGTCACCCCTCCACTTT. This gives the protein CASSPTGISSPLHF.